These 29 T cell receptor beta chains came from one sample sequenced in a study of vaccination and CD4 T cells after COVID-19. These receptors' antigens are unknown. The Oncomine TCR Beta short-read assay generated sequence data from the DNA of cultured CD4+ T cells. In TCRdb, the PCR reads were re-called with MiXCR into one record per CDR3 protein. The sample contains approximately 11,000 distinct CDR3 sequences, roughly 25% of which appear only once. Noted treatment: roughly ten-day PBMC culture with coronavirus spike peptide pools or control peptides (ViraFEST assay). Sequenced here: CD4+ T cells from blood, cultured in vitro, sampled after SARS-CoV-2 vaccination. The receptors stem from a human donor who had recovered from COVID-19.

Turning to this clonotype: The junction departs from the called germline gene at one end, perhaps through a read error. The rearrangement joins TRBV2 to TRBJ2-7, with 7 bases fitting TRBD1. Germline V gene data show CDR1 as SNHLY and CDR2 as FYNNEI. The CDR3 runs 11 residues. The CDR3 sequence is CTSRQGSEQYF. The CDR3, as DNA: TGTACCAGCCGACAGGGTTCCGAGCAGTACTTC.

This clonotype was seen a few times. The chain has TRBV28 and TRBJ1-1; D is uncertain. The ends were cut back, 8 bases at V and 2 bases at J, with 18 bases in the middle. The germline V gene has CDR1 MDHEN and CDR2 SYDVKM. This CDR3 region has 15 residues. Here the CDR3 reads CASCRRAAGNTEAFF. For the CDR3, the DNA is TGTGCCAGCTGTAGAAGGGCGGCGGGCAACACTGAAGCTTTCTTT.

This clonotype came up a few times. The chain links TRBV7-2 to TRBJ1-2, with D tentatively TRBD1 (6 bases). Trimming pared 5 bases from V and 2 bases from J, leaving 12 bases between. CDR1 is SGHTA, CDR2 FQGNSA, per germline. The CDR3 covers 14 residues. DNA of the CDR3: TGTGCCAGCAGCCCGGGGGCCCCAAACTATGGCTACACCTTC. It specifies CASSPGAPNYGYTF.

The chain joins TRBV24-1 to TRBJ1-1; no reliable D call. V gave up 4 bases and J gave up 6 bases, with 11 bases separating them. CDR3 length: 13 amino acids. Looked up from germline, CDR1 is KGHDR and CDR2 is SFDVKD. The CDR3 spells CATSESGGPEAFF. Written as DNA, the CDR3 is TGTGCCACCAGTGAGTCAGGTGGCCCTGAAGCTTTCTTT.

This clonotype is labeled medium-sized. The rearrangement uses TRBV6-1 and TRBJ1-6; D is perhaps TRBD1 (5 bases). The CDR3 runs 14 residues. V was cut by 7 bases and J by 10 bases, with 17 bases left in between. Per germline, CDR1 MNHNS and CDR2 SASEGT. This CDR3 is CASNGRGVGSPLHF. The CDR3 DNA reads as TGTGCCAGCAACGGAAGGGGTGTCGGGTCACCCCTCCACTTT.

Only a few counts were recorded for this clonotype. The rearrangement joins TRBV6-1 to TRBJ2-7, with 8 bases identical to TRBD1. J gave up 6 bases and V 6 bases, and 13 bases lay outside the gene matches. This CDR3 has 15 residues. Germline V CDR1 and CDR2: MNHNS, SASEGT. Written as DNA, the CDR3 is TGTGCCAGCAGCCCGCCCGACAGGGGCTTCTTCGAGCAGTACTTC. This codes for CASSPPDRGFFEQYF.

The rearrangement uses TRBV5-4 and TRBJ2-5, with TRBD1 matching 9 bases. The V gene end was trimmed by 4 bases and the J gene end by 4 bases; junction bases not matched to a gene: 5. Germline CDR1 reads SGHNT; CDR2 reads YYREEE (reference sequence). The CDR3 totals 14 residues. The CDR3 here is CASSEQGAGETQYF. The CDR3 DNA follows: TGTGCCAGCAGCGAACAGGGGGCTGGAGAGACCCAGTACTTC.

With respect to this clonotype: A single base separates this from a much larger clone, so it may be a read error. This sequence joins TRBV20-1 and TRBJ1-2, with a weak D call TRBD1 (5 bases). The germline gives CDR1 DFQATT, CDR2 SNEGSKA (reference sequence). This CDR3 is built from 13 residues. CDR3 in amino acids: CNARTGANYGYTF. The DNA for the CDR3 is TGCAATGCTAGAACAGGAGCGAACTATGGCTACACCTTC.

This clonotype was observed a handful of times. J is TRBJ2-1 and V is TRBV7-2; 7 nucleotides align to TRBD1. V was clipped by 5 bases and J by 4 bases; unmatched bases: 8. The CDR3 has 15 amino acids. Germline V CDR1 and CDR2: SGHTA, FQGNSA. The CDR3 DNA reads as TGTGCCAGCAGCCTAACGGGACAGATATACAATGAGCAGTTCTTC. Protein sequence: CASSLTGQIYNEQFF.

A few counts support this clonotype. CDR3 residues: CASSEAGRGGGYTF. The CDR3 DNA is TGTGCCAGCAGTGAAGCCGGCAGGGGAGGGGGCTACACCTTC. The chain combines TRBV6-1 with TRBJ1-2; tentative D call: TRBD1 (6 bases). V was pared by 0 bases and J by 8 bases, with 13 bases between. Germline CDR1 and CDR2: MNHNS and SASEGT. This CDR3 region has 14 residues.

The chain recombines TRBV19 with TRBJ1-5; 12 bases line up with TRBD1. The CDR3 is 15 residues long. The germline V gene encodes CDR1 LNHDA and CDR2 SQIVND (reference sequence). Losses at the gene ends were 4 bases for V and 9 bases for J; bases not matched to a gene: 7. For the CDR3, the DNA is TGTGCCAGTAGTAGGGACAGGGGGCCCAAATGGCCCCAGCATTTT. Amino acids: CASSRDRGPKWPQHF.

V is TRBV6-2 or TRBV6-3 and J is TRBJ2-6, with D perhaps TRBD1 (5 bases). CDR1 and CDR2 from the germline V gene are MNHEY and SVGEGT. The CDR3 totals 17 residues. Trimming pared 2 bases from V and 0 bases from J, leaving 11 bases between. The CDR3 DNA reads TGTGCCAGCAGTTACGAGACAGTTCTCTCTGGGGCCAACGTCCTGACTTTC. Encoded protein: CASSYETVLSGANVLTF.

As to this clonotype: A single base separates this from a much larger clone, so it may be a read error. The chain has TRBV20-1 and TRBJ1-5, with 9 nucleotides matching TRBD1. Germline-derived CDR1 and CDR2 are DFQATT and SNEGSKA (reference sequence). The CDR3 runs to 13 residues. CDR3 nucleotide sequence: TGCAGTGCTTCCGGGACAGGGTGGGGGCCCCGGCATTTT. Residues: CSASGTGWGPRHF.

This chain links TRBV28 with TRBJ1-1, with 9 bases that match TRBD1. The V gene's germline CDR1 is MDHEN and CDR2 SYDVKM. The CDR3 length is 19 residues. Trimming at V came to 6 bases and at J to 0 bases, leaving 17 bases not matched to a gene. The CDR3 DNA sequence: TGTGCCAGCAGCCCAGAAAGGACAGGGGCATTACGCATGAACACTGAAGCTTTCTTT. Translated, it gives CASSPERTGALRMNTEAFF.

In its sample, this clonotype ranks as medium-sized. This rearrangement joins TRBV6-1 to TRBJ2-5; 7 positions agree with TRBD2. Germline loops: CDR1 MNHNS, CDR2 SASEGT. The CDR3 sequence is 14 residues long. V trimming: 5 bases; J trimming: 1 base; junction bases outside the gene matches: 4. CDR3 sequence: CASSRAGTQETQYF. In nucleotides, the CDR3 is TGTGCCAGCAGTAGAGCGGGGACCCAAGAGACCCAGTACTTC.

This chain links TRBV20-1 with TRBJ2-1; the match to TRBD2 covers 9 bases. This CDR3 comprises 14 residues. In germline, CDR1 is DFQATT, CDR2 SNEGSKA (reference sequence). With 3 bases clipped from V and 7 bases from J, the junction kept 7 bases outside the gene matches. The CDR3: CSARGTSNSNEQFF. CDR3 nucleotides: TGCAGTGCTAGGGGGACTAGCAATTCGAATGAGCAGTTCTTC.

The chain has TRBV4-1 and TRBJ1-2; TRBD1 is a possible D gene (5 bases). The germline V gene has CDR1 MGHRA and CDR2 YSYEKL. The V end lost 0 bases, the J end lost 3 bases, and 14 bases lay between the germline ends. This CDR3 has 16 residues. The CDR3 bases are TGCGCCAGCAGCCAAGAAGAGGGACGGGTTTACTATGGCTACACCTTC. Protein product: CASSQEEGRVYYGYTF.

The chain joins TRBV28 to TRBJ2-1; 7 bases are a match to TRBD1. Germline V CDR1 and CDR2: MDHEN, SYDVKM. CDR3 length equals 16 residues. Losses at the gene ends were 5 bases for V and 7 bases for J; bases not matched to a gene: 14. CDR3 sequence reads: CASSPALSGQKNEQFF. CDR3 in DNA: TGTGCCAGCAGTCCAGCCCTCTCGGGACAGAAGAATGAGCAGTTCTTC.

The chain is built from TRBV5-6 and TRBJ1-5, with no clear D. CDR3 length: 15 amino acids. The V gene's germline CDR1 is SGHDT and CDR2 YYEEEE. V was trimmed by 1 base and J by 7 bases, leaving 15 bases between them. The DNA of the CDR3 is TGTGCCAGCAGCTTGTCTTGGGTTGGGAGCCAGCCCCAGCATTTT. It yields the protein CASSLSWVGSQPQHF.

The chain uses TRBV5-4 and TRBJ2-3; the D is unclear. The CDR3 is made up of 14 amino acids. Germline values: CDR1 SGHNT, CDR2 YYREEE (reference sequence). Trimming took 3 bases from V and 0 from J, leaving 8 bases between them. CDR3 DNA: TGTGCCAGCAGCTCGGGCAGCAGCACAGATACGCAGTATTTT. This codes for CASSSGSSTDTQYF.

By share, this clonotype counts as medium-sized. This sequence joins TRBV7-6 and TRBJ2-5; 9 bases are shared with TRBD1. The J segment lost 5 bases and the V segment lost 0 bases, leaving 7 bases of the junction unmatched. CDR3 size: 16 residues. The germline gives CDR1 SGHVS, CDR2 FNYEAQ. The CDR3 sequence: CASSLAQQGAGETQYF. CDR3 DNA: TGTGCCAGCAGCTTAGCCCAACAGGGGGCAGGGGAGACCCAGTACTTC.

V is TRBV6-1 and J is TRBJ2-1; D is ambiguous. Germline CDR1 and CDR2: MNHNS and SASEGT. The germline V and J ends were trimmed by 7 bases and 6 bases, with 10 bases remaining between them. The CDR3 consists of 12 residues. This CDR3 reads CASKRARNEQFF. The CDR3 DNA is TGTGCCAGCAAACGGGCACGCAATGAGCAGTTCTTC.

This chain links TRBV6-1 with TRBJ1-1, with D maybe TRBD1 (5 bases). The CDR3 extends over 16 amino acids. Trimming removed 5 bases at V and 0 bases at J, with 16 bases between. CDR1 and CDR2 (germline): MNHNS, SASEGT. CDR3 in DNA: TGTGCCAGCAGTCGCGGGGGAGTCCGGCTGAACACTGAAGCTTTCTTT. Protein: CASSRGGVRLNTEAFF.

This clonotype is classed as medium-sized (0.01 to 0.1%). The chain joins TRBV20-1 to TRBJ2-7, with TRBD2 matching 9 bases. Germline assignment: CDR1 DFQATT and CDR2 SNEGSKA (reference sequence). The J segment lost 2 bases and the V segment lost 0 bases, leaving 8 bases of the junction unmatched. This CDR3 comprises 16 residues. CDR3 protein: CSARDRLAGIAYEQYF. In nucleotides, the CDR3 is TGCAGTGCTAGAGATCGGCTAGCGGGAATAGCCTACGAGCAGTACTTC.

This clonotype is medium-sized within its sample. The chain has TRBV7-8 and TRBJ1-2; D uncertain. In germline, CDR1 is SGHVS, CDR2 FQNEAQ. The germline V and J ends were trimmed by 5 bases and 0 bases, with 10 bases remaining between them. The CDR3 is made up of 14 amino acids. CDR3 residues: CASSPDRPNYGYTF. The CDR3 DNA reads as TGTGCCAGCAGCCCAGACCGACCTAACTATGGCTACACCTTC.

This clonotype occurred a few times. The chain couples TRBV10-3 to TRBJ2-7, with 11 bases identical to TRBD1. The CDR3 totals 13 residues. The V gene's germline CDR1 is ENHRY and CDR2 SYGVKD. The J segment lost 6 bases and the V segment lost 6 bases, leaving 4 bases of the junction unmatched. CDR3 nucleotide sequence: TGTGCCATCAGCACCGGGACAGGGGGCGAGCAGTACTTC. Protein sequence: CAISTGTGGEQYF.

This clonotype came up a few times. V gene TRBV6-1 combines with J gene TRBJ2-1; perhaps TRBD2 as D (6 bases). The CDR3 totals 12 residues. Germline CDR1 reads MNHNS; CDR2 reads SASEGT. V lost 10 bases, J lost 6 bases, and 13 bases lay in between. The CDR3 DNA reads as TGTGCCACGGCGGCCGGGGGCAATGAGCAGTTCTTC. It translates to CATAAGGNEQFF.

By share of the sample, this clonotype is medium-sized. J is TRBJ2-7 and V is TRBV20-1; D is possibly TRBD2 (5 bases). CDR3 length: 14 amino acids. The germline gives CDR1 DFQATT, CDR2 SNEGSKA (reference sequence). V gave up 0 bases and J gave up 4 bases, with 13 bases separating them. The CDR3 DNA follows: TGCAGTGCTAGAGATAGACGGGGTGGGTACGAGCAGTACTTC. Translating gives CSARDRRGGYEQYF.

The V gene is TRBV21-1, the J gene TRBJ1-6. TRBV21-1 is an annotated pseudogene. CDR3 length: 17 residues. The CDR3 reads CASSKDQGTTYNSPLHF. CDR3 in DNA: TGTGCCAGCAGCAAAGATCAGGGGACTACCTATAATTCACCCCTCCACTTT.